Listed below are T cell receptor beta chains from one sample, sequenced in a study of T cell clones after liver transplantation. Generated by immunoSEQ multiplex PCR, the TCRdb table keeps only in-frame clones and is missing some. The sample carries some 11,000 clones, roughly 74% recorded once. The material was CD8+ T cells from blood, obtained at the 22-month timepoint. The receptors shown here come from a human patient who received a liver transplant. Some T cells could come from the graft donor. Both conserved end residues are part of each CDR3. D genes are given only for firm matches. Expanded clones are given a class, and other clones once, few, many or no size at all.

TRBJ1-2 TRBV11-2 . . TGTGCCAGCAGCTTATGGGGGGGGAGCTATGGCTACACCTTC CASSLWGGSYGYTF
TRBJ2-7 TRBV28 . once TGTGCCAGCAGTTCCGGGGCCCTATCCTACGAGCAGTACTTC CASSSGALSYEQYF
TRBJ2-7 TRBV28 TRBD1 medium-sized TGTGCCAGCAGTCCTGGGACAGGTTCCTACGAGCAGTACTTC CASSPGTGSYEQYF
TRBJ1-2 TRBV12-5 . . TGTGCTAGTGGTTTGGTAGAGGCAGGGGAAGAGGGCTACACCTTC CASGLVEAGEEGYTF
TRBJ2-7 TRBV7-6 . many TGTGCCAGCAGCTTAGAGGAGGGTTCCTACGAGCAGTACTTC CASSLEEGSYEQYF
TRBJ2-3 TRBV27 . hyperexpanded TGTGCCAGCAGTTCCTCTAGCACAGATACGCAGTATTTT CASSSSSTDTQYF
TRBJ2-7 TRBV5-6 TRBD1 few TGTGCCAGCAGCTTAGGACAGGGGGTTCACGAGCAGTACTTC CASSLGQGVHEQYF
TRBJ1-4 TRBV6-6 . . TGTGCCAGTGGTGCTGAATGGGCAACTAATGAAAAACTGTTTTTT CASGAEWATNEKLFF
TRBJ2-7 TRBV19 . . TGTGCCAGTAGTATAGCGGGAATCACCTACGAGCAGTACTTC CASSIAGITYEQYF
TRBJ1-1 TRBV27 . . TGTGCCAGCGCTCATCGGACAGTGAGTACTGAAGCTTTCTTT CASAHRTVSTEAFF
TRBJ1-1 TRBV4-3 . . TGCGCCAGCAGTTTGGAATGGGGGTCCAACACTGAAGCTTTCTTT CASSLEWGSNTEAFF
TRBJ2-1 TRBV9 TRBD2 . TGTGCCAGCAGCATCACTAGCGGAGTGGGCAATGAGCAGTTCTTC CASSITSGVGNEQFF
TRBJ1-2 TRBV7-9 . once TGTGCCAGCAGCTTAAAAAATAGGGCTGAGGGCTACACCTTC CASSLKNRAEGYTF
TRBJ1-4 TRBV4-2 . few TGTGCCAGCAGCCAAGATCTTGAGAAAGGTGAAAAACTGTTTTTT CASSQDLEKGEKLFF
TRBJ1-2 TRBV19 . . TGTGCCAGTAGGGACAGCACTAACTATGGCTACACCTTC CASRDSTNYGYTF
TRBJ2-2 TRBV30 . . TGTGCCTGGAGCGTTAGCGGGAACACCGGGGAGCTGTTTTTT CAWSVSGNTGELFF
TRBJ2-3 TRBV5-1 . . TGCGCCAGCAGCCCCGTCTTCAGGGCGGATACGCAGTATTTT CASSPVFRADTQYF
TRBJ2-3 TRBV7-3 . . TGTGCCAGCAGCTTGGGACTGAACACAGATACGCAGTATTTT CASSLGLNTDTQYF
TRBJ2-7 TRBV9 . . TGTGCCAGCAGCGACGGAACTGCCTCCTACGAGCAGTACTTC CASSDGTASYEQYF
TRBJ2-7 TRBV6-6 TRBD1 . TGTGCCAGCAGTTACGATGGGACAGCCTACGAGCAGTACTTC CASSYDGTAYEQYF
TRBJ2-2 TRBV2 . once TGTGCCAGCAGGAACCCCCTGGGGGCGGGGGAAAACACCGGGGAGCTGTTTTTT CASRNPLGAGENTGELFF
TRBJ2-7 TRBV10-1 . large TGCGCCAGCAGCCAAAAGGAGGGGATCTCCTACGAGCAGTACTTC CASSQKEGISYEQYF
TRBJ2-1 TRBV5-4 TRBD1 . TGTGCCAGCAGCTTAGGGACAGAACAGTTCTTC CASSLGTEQFF
TRBJ1-2 TRBV7-6 TRBD1 . TGTGCCAGCAGCTCGGGACAGGGGGTTTATGGCTACACCTTC CASSSGQGVYGYTF
TRBJ1-4 TRBV9 . . TGTGCCAGCAGCGCAAGCGGGACGGCTAATGAAAAACTGTTTTTT CASSASGTANEKLFF
TRBJ1-5 TRBV4-2 TRBD1 few TGTGCCAGCAGCCCTGGGACAGTTAATCAGCCCCAGCATTTT CASSPGTVNQPQHF
TRBJ2-7 TRBV5-4 TRBD2 . TGTGCCAGCAGCGTGCATAATAGCGGGAGGGCCCACGAGCAGTACTTC CASSVHNSGRAHEQYF